The TCR beta chain under discussion was sequenced for a study of CD8+ T cells in alopecia areata. The study's findings and limits: Association of baseline CD8+ expansion with response is uncertain owing to one nonresponder.

With respect to this clone: What it recognizes is unknown.

Specified treatment: oral pan-JAK inhibitor, 5-10 mg twice daily. Lesional scalp tissue (obtained by punch biopsy) and peripheral blood were collected from alopecia areata patients. The authors extracted RNA and reverse transcribed it into cDNA as the sequencing template. Using immunoSEQ multiplex PCR, the repertoire was profiled, and TCRdb retains in-frame clones only, with some absent. Among about 250,000 clones, 50% to 75% were seen once, and the ten largest hold 0.75% to 0.95%. V shed 7 bases, J shed 10 bases, and the junction held 14 bases outside the gene matches. The CDR3 extends over 13 amino acids. Germline lookup yields CDR1 SQVTM and CDR2 ANQGSEA.

Sequenced material: CD4+ T cells sorted from blood, taken around week 54, from a patient treated with tofacitinib. V is TRBV29-1 and J is TRBJ1-1; TRBD1 agrees at 8 bases. The receptor comes from a human donor with alopecia areata. The CDR3 loop is CSAYVQGAHGAFF. The DNA for the CDR3 is TGCAGCGCATACGTTCAGGGGGCGCATGGAGCTTTCTTT. The complete variable domain, with remaining parts taken from reference TRBV29-1 and TRBJ1-1, reads SAVISQKPSRDICQRGTSLTIQCQVDSQVTMMFWYRQQPGQSLTLIATANQGSEATYESGFVIDKFPISRPNLTFSTLTVSNMSPEDSSIYLCSAYVQGAHGAFFGQGTRLTVV.